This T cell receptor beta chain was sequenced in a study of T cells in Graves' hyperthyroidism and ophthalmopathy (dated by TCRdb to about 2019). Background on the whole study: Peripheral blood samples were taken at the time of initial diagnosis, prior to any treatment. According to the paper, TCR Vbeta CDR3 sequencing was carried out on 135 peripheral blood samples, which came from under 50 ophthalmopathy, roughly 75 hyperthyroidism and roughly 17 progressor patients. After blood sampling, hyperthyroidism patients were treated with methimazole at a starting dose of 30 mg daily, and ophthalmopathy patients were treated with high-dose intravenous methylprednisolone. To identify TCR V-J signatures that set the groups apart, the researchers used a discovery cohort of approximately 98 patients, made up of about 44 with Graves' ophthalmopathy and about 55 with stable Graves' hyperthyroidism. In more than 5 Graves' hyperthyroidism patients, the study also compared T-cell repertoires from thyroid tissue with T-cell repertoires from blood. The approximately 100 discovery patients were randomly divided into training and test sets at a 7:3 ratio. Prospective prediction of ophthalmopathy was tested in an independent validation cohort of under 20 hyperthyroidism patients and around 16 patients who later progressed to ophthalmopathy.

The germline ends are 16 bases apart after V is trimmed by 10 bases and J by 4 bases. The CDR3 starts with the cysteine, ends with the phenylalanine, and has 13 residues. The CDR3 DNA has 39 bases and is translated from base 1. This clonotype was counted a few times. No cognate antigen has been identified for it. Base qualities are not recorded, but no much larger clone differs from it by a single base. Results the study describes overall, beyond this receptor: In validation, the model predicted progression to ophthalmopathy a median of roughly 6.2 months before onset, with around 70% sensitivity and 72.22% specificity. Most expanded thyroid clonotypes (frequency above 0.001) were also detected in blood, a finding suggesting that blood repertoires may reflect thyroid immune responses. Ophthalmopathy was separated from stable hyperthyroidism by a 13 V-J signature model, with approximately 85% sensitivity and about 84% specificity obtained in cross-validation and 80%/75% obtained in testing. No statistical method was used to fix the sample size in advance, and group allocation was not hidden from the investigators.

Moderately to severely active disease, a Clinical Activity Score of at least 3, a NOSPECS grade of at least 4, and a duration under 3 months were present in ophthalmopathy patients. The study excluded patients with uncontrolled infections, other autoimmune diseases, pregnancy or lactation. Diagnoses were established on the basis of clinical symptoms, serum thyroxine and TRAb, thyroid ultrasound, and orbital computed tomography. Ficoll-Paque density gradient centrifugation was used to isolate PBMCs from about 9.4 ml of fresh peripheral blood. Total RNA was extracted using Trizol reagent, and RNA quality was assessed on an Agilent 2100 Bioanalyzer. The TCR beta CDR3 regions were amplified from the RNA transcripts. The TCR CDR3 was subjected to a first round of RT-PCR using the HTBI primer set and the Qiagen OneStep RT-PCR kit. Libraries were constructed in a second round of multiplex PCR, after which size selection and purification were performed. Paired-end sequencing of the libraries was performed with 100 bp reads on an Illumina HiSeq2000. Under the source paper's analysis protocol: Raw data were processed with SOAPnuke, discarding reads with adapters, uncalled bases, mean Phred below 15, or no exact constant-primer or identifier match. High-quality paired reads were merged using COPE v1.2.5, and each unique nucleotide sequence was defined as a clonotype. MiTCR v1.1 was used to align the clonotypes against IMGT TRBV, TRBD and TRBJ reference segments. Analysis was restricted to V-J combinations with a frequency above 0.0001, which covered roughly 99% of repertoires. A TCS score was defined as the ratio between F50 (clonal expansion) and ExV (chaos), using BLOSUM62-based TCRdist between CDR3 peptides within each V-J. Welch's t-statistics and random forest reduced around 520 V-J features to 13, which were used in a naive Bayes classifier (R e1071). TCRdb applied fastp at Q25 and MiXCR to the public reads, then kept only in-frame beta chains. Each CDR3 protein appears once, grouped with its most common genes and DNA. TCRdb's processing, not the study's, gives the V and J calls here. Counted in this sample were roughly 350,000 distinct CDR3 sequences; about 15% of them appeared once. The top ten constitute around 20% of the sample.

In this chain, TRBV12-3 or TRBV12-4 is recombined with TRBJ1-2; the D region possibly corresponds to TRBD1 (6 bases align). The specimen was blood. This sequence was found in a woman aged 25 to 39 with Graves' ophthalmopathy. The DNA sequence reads TGTGCCACCCGCCCAGGGGCAGCCTATGGCTACACCTTC. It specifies CATRPGAAYGYTF.